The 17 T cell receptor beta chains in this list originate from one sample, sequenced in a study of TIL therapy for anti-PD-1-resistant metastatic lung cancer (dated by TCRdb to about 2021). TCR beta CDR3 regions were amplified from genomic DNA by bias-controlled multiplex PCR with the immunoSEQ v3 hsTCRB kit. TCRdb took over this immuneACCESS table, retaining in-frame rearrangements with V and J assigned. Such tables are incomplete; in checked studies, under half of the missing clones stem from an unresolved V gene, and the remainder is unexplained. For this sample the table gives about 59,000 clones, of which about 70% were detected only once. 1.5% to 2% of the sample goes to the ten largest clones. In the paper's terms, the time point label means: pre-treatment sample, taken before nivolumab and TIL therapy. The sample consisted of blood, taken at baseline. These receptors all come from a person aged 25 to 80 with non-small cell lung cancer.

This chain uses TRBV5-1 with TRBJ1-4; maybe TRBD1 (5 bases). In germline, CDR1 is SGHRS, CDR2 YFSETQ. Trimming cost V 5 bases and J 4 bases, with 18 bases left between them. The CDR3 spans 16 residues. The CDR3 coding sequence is TGCGCCAGCAGAGGGTCCTCGCAGGGCCTTAATGAAAAACTGTTTTTT. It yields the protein CASRGSSQGLNEKLFF.

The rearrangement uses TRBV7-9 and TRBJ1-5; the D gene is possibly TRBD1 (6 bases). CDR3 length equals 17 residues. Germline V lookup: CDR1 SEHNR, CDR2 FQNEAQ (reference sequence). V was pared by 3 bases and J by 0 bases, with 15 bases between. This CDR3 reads CASSLHQGTNSNQPQHF. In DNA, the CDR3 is TGTGCCAGCAGCTTGCATCAGGGGACAAATAGCAATCAGCCCCAGCATTTT.

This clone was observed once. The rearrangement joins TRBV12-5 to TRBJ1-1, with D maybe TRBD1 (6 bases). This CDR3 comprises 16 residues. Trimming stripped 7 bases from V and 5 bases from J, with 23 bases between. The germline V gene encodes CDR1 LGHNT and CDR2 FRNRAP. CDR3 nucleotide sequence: TGTGCTAGTGTCAAGGGGGAGGCAGGGCGGGGAACTGAAGCTTTCTTT. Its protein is CASVKGEAGRGTEAFF.

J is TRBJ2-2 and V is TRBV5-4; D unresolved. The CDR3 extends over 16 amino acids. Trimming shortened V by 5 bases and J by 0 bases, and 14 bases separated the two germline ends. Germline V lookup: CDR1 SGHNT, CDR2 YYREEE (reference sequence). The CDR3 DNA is TGTGCCAGCAGTCCTGTTTTGGCGGCGAACACCGGGGAGCTGTTTTTT. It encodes CASSPVLAANTGELFF.

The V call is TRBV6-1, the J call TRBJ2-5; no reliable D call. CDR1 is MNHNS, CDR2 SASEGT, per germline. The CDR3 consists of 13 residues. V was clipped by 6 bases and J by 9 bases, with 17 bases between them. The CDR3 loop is CASRETSNLAQYF. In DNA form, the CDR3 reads TGTGCCAGCAGGGAGACGTCGAACTTGGCCCAGTACTTC.

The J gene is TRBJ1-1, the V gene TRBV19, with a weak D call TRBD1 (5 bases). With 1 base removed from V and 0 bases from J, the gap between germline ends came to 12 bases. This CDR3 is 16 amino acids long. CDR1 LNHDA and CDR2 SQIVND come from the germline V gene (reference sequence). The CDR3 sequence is CASSIATGAMNTEAFF. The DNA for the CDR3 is TGTGCCAGTAGTATAGCTACAGGAGCTATGAACACTGAAGCTTTCTTT.

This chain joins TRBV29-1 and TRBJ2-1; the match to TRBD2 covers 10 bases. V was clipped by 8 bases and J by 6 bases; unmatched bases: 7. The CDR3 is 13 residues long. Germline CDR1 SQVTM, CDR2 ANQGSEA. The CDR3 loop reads CSSSSGGGNEQFF. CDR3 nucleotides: TGCAGCTCGTCTAGCGGGGGTGGCAATGAGCAGTTCTTC.

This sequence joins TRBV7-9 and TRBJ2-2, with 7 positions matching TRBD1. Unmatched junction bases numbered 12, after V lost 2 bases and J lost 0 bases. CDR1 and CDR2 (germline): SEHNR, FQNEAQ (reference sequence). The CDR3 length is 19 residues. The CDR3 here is CASSLLLLYGTANTGELFF. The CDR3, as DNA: TGTGCCAGCAGCTTATTACTTCTCTACGGGACAGCGAACACCGGGGAGCTGTTTTTT.

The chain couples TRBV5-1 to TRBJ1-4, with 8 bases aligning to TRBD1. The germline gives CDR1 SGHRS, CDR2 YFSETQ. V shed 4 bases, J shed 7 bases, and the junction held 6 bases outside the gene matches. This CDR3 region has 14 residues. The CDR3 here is CASSAGGQGEKLFF. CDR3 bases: TGCGCCAGCAGCGCAGGGGGCCAGGGTGAAAAACTGTTTTTT.

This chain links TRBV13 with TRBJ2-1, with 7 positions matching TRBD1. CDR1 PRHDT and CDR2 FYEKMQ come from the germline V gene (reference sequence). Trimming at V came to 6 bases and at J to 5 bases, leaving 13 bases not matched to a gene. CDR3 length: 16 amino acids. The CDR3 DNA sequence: TGTGCCAGCAGTTTGGGATACCGGGACAGTAACAATGAGCAGTTCTTC. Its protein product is CASSLGYRDSNNEQFF.

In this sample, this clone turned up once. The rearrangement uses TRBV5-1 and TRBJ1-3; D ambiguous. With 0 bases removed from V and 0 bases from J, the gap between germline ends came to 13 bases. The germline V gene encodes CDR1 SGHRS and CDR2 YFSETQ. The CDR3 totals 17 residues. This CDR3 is CASSLEGSFSSGNTIYF. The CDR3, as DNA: TGCGCCAGCAGCTTGGAGGGTTCTTTTTCCTCTGGAAACACCATATATTTT.

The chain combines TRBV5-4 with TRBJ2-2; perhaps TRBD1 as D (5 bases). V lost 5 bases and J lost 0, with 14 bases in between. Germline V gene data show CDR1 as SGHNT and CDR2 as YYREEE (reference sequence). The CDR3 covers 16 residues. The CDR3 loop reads CASSPPQGTNTGELFF. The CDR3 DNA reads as TGTGCCAGCAGTCCCCCCCAGGGAACGAACACCGGGGAGCTGTTTTTT.

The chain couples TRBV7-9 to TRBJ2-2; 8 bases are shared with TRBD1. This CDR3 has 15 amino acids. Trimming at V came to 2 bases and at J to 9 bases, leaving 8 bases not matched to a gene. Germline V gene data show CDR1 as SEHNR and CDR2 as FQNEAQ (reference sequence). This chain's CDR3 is CASSLYQTGDRELFF. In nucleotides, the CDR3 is TGTGCCAGCAGCTTATATCAGACAGGGGACCGGGAGCTGTTTTTT.

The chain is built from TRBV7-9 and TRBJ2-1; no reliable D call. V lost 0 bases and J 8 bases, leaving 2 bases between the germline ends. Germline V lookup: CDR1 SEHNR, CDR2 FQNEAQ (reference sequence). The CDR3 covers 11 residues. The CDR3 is CASSLADEQFF. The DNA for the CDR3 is TGTGCCAGCAGCTTAGCCGATGAGCAGTTCTTC.

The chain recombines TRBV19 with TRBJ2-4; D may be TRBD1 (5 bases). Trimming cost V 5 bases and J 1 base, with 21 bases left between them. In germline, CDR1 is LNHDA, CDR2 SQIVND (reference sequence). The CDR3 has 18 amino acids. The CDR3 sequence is CASSVPGLGVTAKNIQYF. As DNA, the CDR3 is TGTGCCAGTAGTGTCCCAGGGTTAGGAGTAACGGCCAAAAACATTCAGTACTTC.

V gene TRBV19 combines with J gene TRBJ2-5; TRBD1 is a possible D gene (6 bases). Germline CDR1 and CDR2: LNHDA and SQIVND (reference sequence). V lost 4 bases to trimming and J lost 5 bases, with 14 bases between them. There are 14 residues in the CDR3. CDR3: CASSTKQGSETQYF. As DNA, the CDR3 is TGTGCCAGTAGTACCAAACAGGGTAGTGAGACCCAGTACTTC.

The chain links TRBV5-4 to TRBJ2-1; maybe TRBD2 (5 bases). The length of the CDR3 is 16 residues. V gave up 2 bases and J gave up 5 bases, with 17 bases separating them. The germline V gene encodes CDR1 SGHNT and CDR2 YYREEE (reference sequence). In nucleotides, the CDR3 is TGTGCCAGCAGCTTAAAAGGTCCTAGCAAGAACAATGAGCAGTTCTTC. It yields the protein CASSLKGPSKNNEQFF.